These 21 T cell receptor beta chains were all obtained from the same sample, sequenced in a study of response to subunit inactivated influenza vaccine. Each CDR3 protein is one row after TCRdb ran MiXCR on the RT-PCR reads. Among more than 250,000 distinct CDR3 sequences listed, just over 20% were seen once. Source: PBMCs from blood, taken approximately 20 months after vaccination. These receptors all stem from a man aged 50-75 years who received an inactivated influenza vaccine.

This clonotype turned up a few times. J is TRBJ2-2 and V is TRBV27, with D uncertain. Germline V lookup: CDR1 MNHEY, CDR2 SMNVEV (reference sequence). CDR3 length: 11 amino acids. With 6 bases removed from V and 8 bases from J, the gap between germline ends came to 7 bases. This CDR3 is CASRARGELFF. CDR3 nucleotides: TGTGCCAGCAGAGCCAGGGGGGAGCTGTTTTTT.

The genes are TRBV20-1 and TRBJ2-3, with 12 bases lining up with TRBD2. The ends lost 6 bases at V and 5 bases at J; junction bases unmatched: 18. CDR3 size: 18 residues. Germline values: CDR1 DFQATT, CDR2 SNEGSKA (reference sequence). CDR3 protein: CSARVGSSGGAAGDTQYF. CDR3 DNA: TGCAGTGCCCGAGTGGGGTCTAGCGGGGGGGCCGCAGGAGATACGCAGTATTTT.

V gene TRBV10-3 combines with J gene TRBJ2-1; D perhaps matches TRBD2 (6 bases). Trimming stripped 5 bases from V and 1 base from J, with 15 bases between. Germline V gene lookup returns CDR1 ENHRY and CDR2 SYGVKD. This CDR3 is 16 amino acids long. Here the CDR3 reads CAISLKGGPSYNEQFF. As DNA, the CDR3 is TGTGCCATCAGTCTAAAAGGAGGGCCGTCCTACAATGAGCAGTTCTTC.

This chain links TRBV28 with TRBJ2-7; TRBD1 matches 7 bases. The CDR3 runs to 16 residues. V shed 6 bases and J 0 bases; nucleotides not matched to a gene: 11. The germline V gene has CDR1 MDHEN and CDR2 SYDVKM. The CDR3 coding sequence is TGTGCCAGCAGATCAAAGGCAGGGGGAGTCTCCTACGAGCAGTACTTC. As protein: CASRSKAGGVSYEQYF.

V and J are TRBV3-1 and TRBJ2-3; D gene unclear. The germline V and J ends were trimmed by 2 bases and 8 bases, with 11 bases remaining between them. This CDR3 has 13 amino acids. The germline gives CDR1 LGHDT, CDR2 YNNKEL (reference sequence). The CDR3 region has the DNA TGTGCCAGCAGCCAACCCGTCTCCGGTACGCAGTATTTT. It encodes CASSQPVSGTQYF.

The genes are TRBV6-2 or TRBV6-3 and TRBJ1-1; D gene ambiguous. The germline V gene encodes CDR1 MNHEY and CDR2 SVGEGT. The CDR3 has 13 residues. V lost 2 bases to trimming and J lost 1 base, with 5 bases between them. The CDR3 sequence is CASSYVANTEAFF. CDR3 nucleotides: TGTGCCAGCAGTTACGTAGCGAACACTGAAGCTTTCTTT.

In this sample, this clonotype turned up a few times. The gene calls are TRBV10-3 and TRBJ2-3, with D perhaps matching TRBD1 (6 bases). The CDR3 runs 14 residues. Trimming took off 6 bases at V and 3 bases at J, with 13 bases between the two ends. The germline V gene encodes CDR1 ENHRY and CDR2 SYGVKD. CDR3 bases: TGTGCCATCAGGGACAGTTTAAGTACAGATACGCAGTATTTT. It codes for CAIRDSLSTDTQYF.

The table lists this clonotype with many counts. The chain joins TRBV29-1 to TRBJ1-2, with D possibly being TRBD1 (5 bases). Germline CDR1 is SQVTM and CDR2 is ANQGSEA. The CDR3 sequence is 12 residues long. The germline V and J ends were trimmed by 6 bases and 5 bases, with 13 bases remaining between them. The CDR3, as DNA: TGCAGCGTGGGTGACAGTCAGTATGGCTACACCTTC. This translates into CSVGDSQYGYTF.

The chain recombines TRBV24-1 with TRBJ2-1, with D possibly matching TRBD1 (5 bases). V lost 1 base and J 10 bases, leaving 7 bases between the germline ends. Germline V gene lookup returns CDR1 KGHDR and CDR2 SFDVKD. The CDR3 consists of 12 residues. Written as DNA, the CDR3 is TGTGCCACCAGTGATTTAGGGGTCGAGCAGTTCTTC. Translating it yields CATSDLGVEQFF.

This clonotype was observed a handful of times. The chain couples TRBV7-9 to TRBJ2-7; no clear D. Germline-derived CDR1 and CDR2 are SEHNR and FQNEAQ (reference sequence). The CDR3 runs 11 residues. Trimming stripped 3 bases from V and 5 bases from J, with 5 bases between. This CDR3 is CASSFGNEQYF. The CDR3 DNA reads as TGTGCCAGCAGCTTCGGAAACGAGCAGTACTTC.

A few counts support this clonotype. The gene calls are TRBV18 and TRBJ1-2, with D hard to call. The CDR3 runs 13 residues. The germline V gene encodes CDR1 KGHSH and CDR2 LQKENI. The germline V and J ends were trimmed by 0 bases and 6 bases, with 8 bases remaining between them. The CDR3: CASSPPREDGYTF. In DNA, the CDR3 is TGTGCCAGCTCACCACCGCGGGAGGATGGCTACACCTTC.

V and J are TRBV27 and TRBJ1-2, with no clear D. The germline V gene encodes CDR1 MNHEY and CDR2 SMNVEV (reference sequence). Trimming removed 2 bases at V and 4 bases at J, with 11 bases between. The CDR3 length is 14 residues. For the CDR3, the DNA is TGTGCCAGCAGTTTAGGCGCCGCACGCTATGGCTACACCTTC. Translation: CASSLGAARYGYTF.

V and J are TRBV11-3 and TRBJ1-1, with D possibly matching TRBD1 (5 bases). The V gene lost 5 bases and the J gene lost 3 bases, with 13 bases spanning the gap. CDR3 length equals 14 residues. The germline gives CDR1 SGHNT, CDR2 YENEEA. The CDR3 region is CASSKALGDTEAFF. In DNA form, the CDR3 reads TGTGCCAGCAGCAAGGCCCTGGGGGACACTGAAGCTTTCTTT.

This clonotype appeared a few times. V and J are TRBV28 and TRBJ2-5; 10 bases are a match to TRBD2. The CDR3 contains 15 residues. Unmatched junction bases numbered 4, after V lost 2 bases and J lost 4 bases. Germline V gives CDR1 MDHEN, CDR2 SYDVKM. The CDR3 here is CASSLLAGDLETQYF. The CDR3 DNA reads TGTGCCAGCAGTTTACTAGCGGGAGATCTAGAGACCCAGTACTTC.

V and J are TRBV7-9 and TRBJ2-2, with 12 nucleotides matching TRBD2. Germline values: CDR1 SEHNR, CDR2 FQNEAQ (reference sequence). The CDR3 totals 15 residues. J was trimmed by 7 bases and V by 5 bases; bases with no gene match: 5. The CDR3 sequence is CASSLGLAGFGELFF. CDR3 coding DNA: TGTGCCAGCAGCCTGGGACTAGCGGGCTTCGGGGAGCTGTTTTTT.

The chain joins TRBV20-1 to TRBJ1-1, with 7 bases aligning to TRBD1. Germline assignment: CDR1 DFQATT and CDR2 SNEGSKA (reference sequence). The CDR3 covers 13 residues. The junction had 5 bases not matched to a gene; V was cut back by 3 bases and J by 4 bases. CDR3 in DNA: TGCAGTGCTAGTAGGGACAGAGCCACTGAAGCTTTCTTT. It encodes CSASRDRATEAFF.

This clonotype was recorded at least ten times. This chain links TRBV30 with TRBJ1-1, with D possibly matching TRBD1 (5 bases). Trimming took off 2 bases at V and 6 bases at J, with 10 bases between the two ends. Germline V gives CDR1 GTSNPN, CDR2 SVGIG (reference sequence). The CDR3 totals 12 residues. In DNA, the CDR3 is TGTGCCTGGAGTCGTTCGGGGGCTGAAGCTTTCTTT. This gives the protein CAWSRSGAEAFF.

This clonotype was detected a few times. This chain connects TRBV6-1 to TRBJ1-5; D uncertain. The germline CDR1 and CDR2 sequences are MNHNS and SASEGT. The CDR3 has 14 amino acids. V was pared by 7 bases and J by 5 bases, with 15 bases between. The CDR3 sequence: CASKEVLFYQPQHF. The CDR3, as DNA: TGTGCCAGCAAGGAGGTTTTGTTCTATCAGCCCCAGCATTTT.

A few counts support this clonotype. The J gene is TRBJ2-5, the V gene TRBV5-1; D unresolved. The CDR3 consists of 11 residues. V dropped 4 bases and J dropped 3 bases, with 4 bases sitting between them. Per germline, CDR1 SGHRS and CDR2 YFSETQ. The CDR3 reads CASSVKETQYF. Here the CDR3 DNA reads TGCGCCAGCAGCGTAAAAGAGACCCAGTACTTC.

The chain combines TRBV15 with TRBJ2-2; D ambiguous. V gave up 0 bases and J gave up 0 bases, with 2 bases separating them. Germline loops: CDR1 LNHNV, CDR2 YYDKDF (reference sequence). CDR3 length equals 14 residues. This CDR3 is CATSRDPNTGELFF. The DNA for the CDR3 is TGTGCCACCAGCAGAGATCCGAACACCGGGGAGCTGTTTTTT. The full variable domain, completed using reference TRBV15 and TRBJ2-2, is DAMVIQNPRYQVTQFGKPVTLSCSQTLNHNVMYWYQQKSSQAPKLLFHYYDKDFNNEADTPDNFQSRRPNTSFCFLDIRSPGLGDTAMYLCATSRDPNTGELFFGEGSRLTVL.

This clonotype was recorded once. The chain joins TRBV6-4 to TRBJ1-1; 7 bases map to TRBD1. The CDR3 sequence is 16 residues long. Germline lookup yields CDR1 MRHNA and CDR2 SNTAGT. The junction had 11 bases not matched to a gene; V was cut back by 4 bases and J by 3 bases. CDR3 amino acids: CASSGGRGRTDTEAFF. The DNA for the CDR3 is TGTGCCAGCAGTGGTGGCAGGGGGAGGACGGACACTGAAGCTTTCTTT.